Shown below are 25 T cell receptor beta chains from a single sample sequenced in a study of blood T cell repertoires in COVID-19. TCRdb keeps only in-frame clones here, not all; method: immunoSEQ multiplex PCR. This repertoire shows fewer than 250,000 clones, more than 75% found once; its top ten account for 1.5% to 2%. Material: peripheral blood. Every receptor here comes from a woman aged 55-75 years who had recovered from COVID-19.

CDR3: CASSLGQGALNTEAFF. Written as DNA, the CDR3 is TGTGCCAGCAGCTTGGGCCAGGGGGCCCTGAACACTGAAGCTTTCTTT. The chain uses TRBV5-5 and TRBJ1-1; 8 bases are a match to TRBD1. The CDR3 has 16 residues. CDR1 and CDR2 (germline): SGHKS, YYEKEE (reference sequence). With 0 bases clipped from V and 0 bases from J, the junction kept 4 bases outside the gene matches.

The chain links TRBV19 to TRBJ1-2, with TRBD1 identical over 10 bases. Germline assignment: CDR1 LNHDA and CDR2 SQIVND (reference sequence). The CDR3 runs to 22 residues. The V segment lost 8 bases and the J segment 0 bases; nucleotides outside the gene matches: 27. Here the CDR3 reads CASHQGLGQGTNNPSSNYGYTF. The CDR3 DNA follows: TGTGCCAGTCATCAGGGATTGGGACAGGGGACGAACAACCCATCTTCTAACTATGGCTACACCTTC. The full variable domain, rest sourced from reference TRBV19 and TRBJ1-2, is DGGITQSPKYLFRKEGQNVTLSCEQNLNHDAMYWYRQDPGQGLRLIYYSQIVNDFQKGDIAEGYSVSREKKESFPLTVTSAQKNPTAFYLCASHQGLGQGTNNPSSNYGYTFGSGTRLTVV.

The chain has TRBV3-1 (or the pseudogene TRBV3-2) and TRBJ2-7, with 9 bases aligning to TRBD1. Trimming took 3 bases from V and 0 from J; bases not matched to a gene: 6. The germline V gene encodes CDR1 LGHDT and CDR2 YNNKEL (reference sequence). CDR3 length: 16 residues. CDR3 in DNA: TGTGCCAGCAGCCAGGGAGGGACAGGGAGCTCCTACGAGCAGTACTTC. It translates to CASSQGGTGSSYEQYF.

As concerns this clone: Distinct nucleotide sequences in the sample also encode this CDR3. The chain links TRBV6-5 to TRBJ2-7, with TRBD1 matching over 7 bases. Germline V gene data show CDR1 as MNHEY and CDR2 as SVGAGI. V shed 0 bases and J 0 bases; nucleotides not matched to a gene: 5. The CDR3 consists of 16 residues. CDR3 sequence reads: CASSYSRTGDSYEQYF. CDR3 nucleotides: TGTGCCAGCAGTTACTCGAGGACAGGTGACTCCTACGAGCAGTACTTC.

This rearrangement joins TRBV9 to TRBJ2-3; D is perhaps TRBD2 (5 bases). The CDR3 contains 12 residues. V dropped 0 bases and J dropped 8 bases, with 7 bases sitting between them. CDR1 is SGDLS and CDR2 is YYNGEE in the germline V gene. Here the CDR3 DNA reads TGTGCCAGCAGCGTAGATGAGGGTACGCAGTATTTT. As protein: CASSVDEGTQYF.

The DNA of the CDR3 is TGTGCCAGCAGCTCCTGGACGGAGGGTACTGAAGCTTTCTTT. It codes for CASSSWTEGTEAFF. The chain has TRBV7-9 and TRBJ1-1; no firm D call. Germline CDR1 is SEHNR and CDR2 is FQNEAQ (reference sequence). The CDR3 is made up of 14 amino acids. Between the trimmed V and J ends, which lost 4 bases and 5 bases, there was a span of 14 bases.

CDR3 DNA: TGTGCCAGTAGTATAGGCAGGATCGCCGGGGAGCTGTTTTTT. It translates to CASSIGRIAGELFF. This sequence joins TRBV19 and TRBJ2-2; no firm D call. Germline V gene data show CDR1 as LNHDA and CDR2 as SQIVND (reference sequence). The CDR3 is 14 residues long. V was trimmed by 1 base and J by 6 bases, leaving 9 bases between them. The whole variable domain, remainder taken from reference TRBV19 and TRBJ2-2, is DGGITQSPKYLFRKEGQNVTLSCEQNLNHDAMYWYRQDPGQGLRLIYYSQIVNDFQKGDIAEGYSVSREKKESFPLTVTSAQKNPTAFYLCASSIGRIAGELFFGEGSRLTVL.

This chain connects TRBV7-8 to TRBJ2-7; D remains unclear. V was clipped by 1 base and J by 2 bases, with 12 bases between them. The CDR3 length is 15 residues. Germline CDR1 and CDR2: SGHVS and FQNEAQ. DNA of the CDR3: TGTGCCAGCAGCTTAGTCGGCGGAACTGCCTACGAGCAGTACTTC. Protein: CASSLVGGTAYEQYF.

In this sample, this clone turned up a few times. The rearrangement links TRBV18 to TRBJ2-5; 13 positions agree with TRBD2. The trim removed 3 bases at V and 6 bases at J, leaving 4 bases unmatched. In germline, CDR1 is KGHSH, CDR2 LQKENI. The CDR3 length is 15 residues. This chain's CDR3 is CASSPGTSGDQTQYF. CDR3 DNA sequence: TGTGCCAGCTCACCGGGGACTAGCGGGGATCAGACCCAGTACTTC.

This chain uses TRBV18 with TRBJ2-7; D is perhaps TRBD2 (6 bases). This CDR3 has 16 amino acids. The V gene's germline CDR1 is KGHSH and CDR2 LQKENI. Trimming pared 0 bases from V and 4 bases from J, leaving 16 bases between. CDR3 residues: CASSPPVGGTRYEQYF. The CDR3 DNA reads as TGTGCCAGCTCACCACCGGTCGGGGGTACCAGGTACGAGCAGTACTTC.

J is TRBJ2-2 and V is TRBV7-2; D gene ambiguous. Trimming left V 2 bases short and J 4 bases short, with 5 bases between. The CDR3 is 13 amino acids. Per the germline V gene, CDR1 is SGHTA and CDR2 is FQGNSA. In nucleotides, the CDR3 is TGTGCCAGCAGCTTACAGTTCACCGGGGAGCTGTTTTTT. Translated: CASSLQFTGELFF.

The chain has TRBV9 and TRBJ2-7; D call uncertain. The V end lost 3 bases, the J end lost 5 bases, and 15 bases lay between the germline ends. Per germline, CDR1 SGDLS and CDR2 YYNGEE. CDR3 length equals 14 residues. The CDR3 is CASSAAGWLNEQYF. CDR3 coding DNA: TGTGCCAGCAGCGCCGCAGGATGGCTGAACGAGCAGTACTTC.

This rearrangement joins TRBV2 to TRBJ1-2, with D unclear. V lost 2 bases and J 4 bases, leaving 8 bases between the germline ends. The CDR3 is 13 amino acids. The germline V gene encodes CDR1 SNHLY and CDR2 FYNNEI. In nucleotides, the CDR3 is TGTGCCAGCAGTGAATTGGCAGTCTATGGCTACACCTTC. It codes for CASSELAVYGYTF.

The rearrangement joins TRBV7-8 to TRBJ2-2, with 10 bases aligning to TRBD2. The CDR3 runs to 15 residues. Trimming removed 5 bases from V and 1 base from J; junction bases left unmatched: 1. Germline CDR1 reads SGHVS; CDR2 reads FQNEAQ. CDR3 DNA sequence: TGTGCCAGCAGCCGACTAGCGGGGAACACCGGGGAGCTGTTTTTT. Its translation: CASSRLAGNTGELFF.

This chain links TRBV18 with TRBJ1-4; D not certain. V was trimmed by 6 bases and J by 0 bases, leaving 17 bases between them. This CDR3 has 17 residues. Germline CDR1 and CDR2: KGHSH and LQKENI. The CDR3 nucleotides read TGTGCCAGCTCCCGGGAGCTAACATCGACAACTAATGAAAAACTGTTTTTT. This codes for CASSRELTSTTNEKLFF.

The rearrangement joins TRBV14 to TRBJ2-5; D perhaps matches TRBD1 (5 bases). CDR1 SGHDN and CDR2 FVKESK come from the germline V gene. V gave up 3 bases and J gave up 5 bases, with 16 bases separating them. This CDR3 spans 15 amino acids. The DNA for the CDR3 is TGTGCCAGCAGCCAGTCAAACAGGCCCGATGAGACCCAGTACTTC. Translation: CASSQSNRPDETQYF.

The CDR3 loop reads CASSGGGVAFNYGYTF. As DNA, the CDR3 is TGTGCCAGCAGTGGCGGCGGAGTTGCTTTTAACTATGGCTACACCTTC. The chain is built from TRBV2 and TRBJ1-2; D is undetermined. V was shortened by 4 bases and J by 1 base, with 16 bases between the two germline ends. CDR3 size: 16 residues. The germline gives CDR1 SNHLY, CDR2 FYNNEI.

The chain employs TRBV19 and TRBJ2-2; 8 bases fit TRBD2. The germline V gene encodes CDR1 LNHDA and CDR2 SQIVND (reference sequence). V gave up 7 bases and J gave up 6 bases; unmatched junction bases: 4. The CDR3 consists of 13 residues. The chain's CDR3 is CASNSGGAGELFF. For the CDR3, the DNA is TGTGCCAGTAATTCGGGGGGGGCCGGGGAGCTGTTTTTT.

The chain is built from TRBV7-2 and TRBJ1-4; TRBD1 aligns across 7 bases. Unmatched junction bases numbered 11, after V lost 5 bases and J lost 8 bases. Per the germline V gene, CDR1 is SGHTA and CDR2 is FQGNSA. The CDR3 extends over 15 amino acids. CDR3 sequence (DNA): TGTGCCAGCAGCCTCAGACAGGGTGTGCGCGAAAAACTGTTTTTT. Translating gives CASSLRQGVREKLFF.

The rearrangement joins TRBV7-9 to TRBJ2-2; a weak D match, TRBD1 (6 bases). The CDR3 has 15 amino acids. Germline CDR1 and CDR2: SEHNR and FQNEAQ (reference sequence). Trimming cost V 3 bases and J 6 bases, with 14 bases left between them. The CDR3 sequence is CASSFYTGRAGELFF. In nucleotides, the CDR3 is TGTGCCAGCAGCTTCTACACAGGGCGGGCCGGGGAGCTGTTTTTT.

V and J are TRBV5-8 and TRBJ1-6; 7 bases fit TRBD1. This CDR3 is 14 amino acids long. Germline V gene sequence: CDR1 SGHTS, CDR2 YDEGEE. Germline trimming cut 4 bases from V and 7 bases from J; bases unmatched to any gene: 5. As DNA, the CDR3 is TGTGCCAGCAGCAGGGACAGTACAAATTCACCCCTCCACTTT. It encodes CASSRDSTNSPLHF. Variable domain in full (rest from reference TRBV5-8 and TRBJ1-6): EAGVTQSPTHLIKTRGQQATLRCSPISGHTSVYWYQQALGLGLQFLLWYDEGEERNRGNFPPRFSGRQFPNYSSELNVNALELEDSALYLCASSRDSTNSPLHFGNGTRLTVT.

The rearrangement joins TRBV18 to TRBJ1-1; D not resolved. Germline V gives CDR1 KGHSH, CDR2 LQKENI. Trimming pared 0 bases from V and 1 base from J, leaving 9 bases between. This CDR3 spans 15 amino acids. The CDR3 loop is CASSPPYVENTEAFF. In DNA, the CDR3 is TGTGCCAGCTCACCACCGTACGTAGAGAACACTGAAGCTTTCTTT.

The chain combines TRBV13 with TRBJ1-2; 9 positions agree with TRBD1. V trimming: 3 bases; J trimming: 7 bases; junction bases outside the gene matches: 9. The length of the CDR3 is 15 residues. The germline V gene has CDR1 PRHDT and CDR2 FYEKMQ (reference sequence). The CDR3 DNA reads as TGTGCCAGCAGCTTCAACAGGGGGCTAGAAAGTGGCTACACCTTC. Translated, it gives CASSFNRGLESGYTF.

CDR3 DNA sequence: TGTGCCAGCACGCCGTTAAGCTCCACAGATACGCAGTATTTT. Residues: CASTPLSSTDTQYF. This chain connects TRBV7-2 to TRBJ2-3; D is unclear. Germline CDR1 reads SGHTA; CDR2 reads FQGNSA. The CDR3 loop spans 14 amino acids. Trimming stripped 7 bases from V and 2 bases from J, with 13 bases between.

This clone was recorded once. The CDR3 loop is CASSSRGRYEQYF. CDR3 DNA: TGTGCCAGTAGTAGCAGGGGACGGTACGAGCAGTACTTC. The chain couples TRBV19 to TRBJ2-7, with D perhaps matching TRBD1 (6 bases). CDR1 and CDR2 (germline): LNHDA, SQIVND (reference sequence). Trimming pared 4 bases from V and 4 bases from J, leaving 11 bases between. CDR3 size: 13 residues.